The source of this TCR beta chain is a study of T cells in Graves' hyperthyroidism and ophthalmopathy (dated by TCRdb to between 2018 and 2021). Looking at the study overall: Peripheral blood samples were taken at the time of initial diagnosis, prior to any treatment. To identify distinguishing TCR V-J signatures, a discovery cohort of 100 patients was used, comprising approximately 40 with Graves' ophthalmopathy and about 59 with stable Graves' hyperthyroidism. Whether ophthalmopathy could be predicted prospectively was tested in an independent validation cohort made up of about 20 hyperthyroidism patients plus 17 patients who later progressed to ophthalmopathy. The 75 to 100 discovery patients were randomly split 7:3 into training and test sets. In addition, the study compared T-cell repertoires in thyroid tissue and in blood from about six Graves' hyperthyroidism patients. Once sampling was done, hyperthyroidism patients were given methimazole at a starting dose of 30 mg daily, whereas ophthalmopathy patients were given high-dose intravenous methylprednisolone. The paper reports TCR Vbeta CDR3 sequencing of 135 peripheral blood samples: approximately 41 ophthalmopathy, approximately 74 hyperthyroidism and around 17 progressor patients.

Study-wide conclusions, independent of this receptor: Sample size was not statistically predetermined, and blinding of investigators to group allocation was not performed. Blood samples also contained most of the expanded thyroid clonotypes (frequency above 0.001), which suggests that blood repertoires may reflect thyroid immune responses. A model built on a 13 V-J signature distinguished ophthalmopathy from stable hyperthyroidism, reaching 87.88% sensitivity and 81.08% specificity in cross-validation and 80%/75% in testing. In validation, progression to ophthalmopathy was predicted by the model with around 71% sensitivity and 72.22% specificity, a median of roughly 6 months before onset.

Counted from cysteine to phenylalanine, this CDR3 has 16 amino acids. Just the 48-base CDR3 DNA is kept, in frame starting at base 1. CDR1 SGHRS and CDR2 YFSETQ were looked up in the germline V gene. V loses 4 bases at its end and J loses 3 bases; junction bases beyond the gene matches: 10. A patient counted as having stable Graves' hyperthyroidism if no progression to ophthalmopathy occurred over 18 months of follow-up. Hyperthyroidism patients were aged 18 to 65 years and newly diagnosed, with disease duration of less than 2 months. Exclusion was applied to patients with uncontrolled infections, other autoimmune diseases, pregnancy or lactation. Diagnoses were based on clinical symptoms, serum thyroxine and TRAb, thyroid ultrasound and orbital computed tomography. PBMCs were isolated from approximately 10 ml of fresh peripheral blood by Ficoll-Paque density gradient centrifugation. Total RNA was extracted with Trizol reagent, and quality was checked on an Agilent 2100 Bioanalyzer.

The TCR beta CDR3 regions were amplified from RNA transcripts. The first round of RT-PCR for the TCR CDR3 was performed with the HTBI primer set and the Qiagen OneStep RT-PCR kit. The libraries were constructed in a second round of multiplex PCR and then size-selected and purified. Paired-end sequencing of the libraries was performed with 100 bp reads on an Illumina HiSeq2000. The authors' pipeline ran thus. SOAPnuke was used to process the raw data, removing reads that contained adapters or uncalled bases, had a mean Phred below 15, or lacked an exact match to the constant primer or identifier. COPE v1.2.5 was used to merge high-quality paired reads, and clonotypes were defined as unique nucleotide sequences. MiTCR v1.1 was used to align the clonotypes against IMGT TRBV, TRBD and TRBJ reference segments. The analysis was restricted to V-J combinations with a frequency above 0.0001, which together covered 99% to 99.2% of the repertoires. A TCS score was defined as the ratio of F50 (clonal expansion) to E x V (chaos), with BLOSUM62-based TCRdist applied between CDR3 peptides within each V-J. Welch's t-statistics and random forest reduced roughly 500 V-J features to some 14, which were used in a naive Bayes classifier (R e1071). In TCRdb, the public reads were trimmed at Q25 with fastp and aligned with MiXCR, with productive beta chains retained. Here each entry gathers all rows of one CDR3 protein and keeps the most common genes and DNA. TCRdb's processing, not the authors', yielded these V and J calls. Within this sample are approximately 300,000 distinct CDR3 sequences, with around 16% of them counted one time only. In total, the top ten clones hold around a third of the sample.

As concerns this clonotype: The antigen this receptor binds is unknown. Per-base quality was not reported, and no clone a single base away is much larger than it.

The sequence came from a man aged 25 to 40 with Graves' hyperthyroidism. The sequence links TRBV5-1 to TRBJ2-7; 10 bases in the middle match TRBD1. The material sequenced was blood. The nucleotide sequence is TGCGCCAGCAGCGGCGGGACAGGGGCCCCTGACTACGAGCAGTACTTC. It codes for CASSGGTGAPDYEQYF.